This T cell receptor beta chain was retrieved from a study of tumor and adjacent non-tumor tissue in lung cancer. RNA was extracted from bulk tissue without any cell sorting. Three rounds of nested PCR, following a modified ARM-PCR protocol, produced the TCRbeta library. TCRdb passed the multiplex PCR reads through MiXCR, listing each CDR3 protein once. The data contain 120,000 or so distinct CDR3 sequences, approximately 84% of them singletons. This clonotype has ten or more counts. The CDR3 has 14 amino acids. V lost 3 bases and J 10 bases, leaving 14 bases between the germline ends. Germline CDR1 reads SGHRS; CDR2 reads YFSETQ.

The receptor was isolated from a man between 65 and 85 years old with non-small cell lung cancer. Sequencing input: lung tumor tissue. This chain links TRBV5-1 with TRBJ1-6; D is unclear. The CDR3 coding sequence is TGCGCCAGCAGCTCGGACGGGCGAGGCTCACCCCTCCACTTT. Its translation is CASSSDGRGSPLHF.